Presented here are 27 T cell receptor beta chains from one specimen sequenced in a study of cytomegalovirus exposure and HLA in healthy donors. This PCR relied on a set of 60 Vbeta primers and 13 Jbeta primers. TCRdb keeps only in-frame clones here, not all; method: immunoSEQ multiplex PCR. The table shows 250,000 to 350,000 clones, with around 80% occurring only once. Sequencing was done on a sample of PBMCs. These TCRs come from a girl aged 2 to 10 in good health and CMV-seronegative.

CDR3 sequence (DNA): TGTGCCTGGCGGGACTCAAACACCGGGGAGCTGTTTTTT. Its translation is CAWRDSNTGELFF. This sequence joins TRBV30 and TRBJ2-2, with TRBD2 as a possible D gene (6 bases). The CDR3 sequence is 13 residues long. Trimming stripped 5 bases from V and 2 bases from J, with 9 bases between. Germline CDR1 is GTSNPN and CDR2 is SVGIG (reference sequence).

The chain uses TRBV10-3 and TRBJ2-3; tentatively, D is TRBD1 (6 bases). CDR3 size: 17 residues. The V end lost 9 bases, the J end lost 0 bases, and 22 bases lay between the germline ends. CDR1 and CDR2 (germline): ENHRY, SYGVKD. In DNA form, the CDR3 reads TGTGCCATTTCCCCATTACTACAGGGACGGAGCACAGATACGCAGTATTTT. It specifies CAISPLLQGRSTDTQYF.

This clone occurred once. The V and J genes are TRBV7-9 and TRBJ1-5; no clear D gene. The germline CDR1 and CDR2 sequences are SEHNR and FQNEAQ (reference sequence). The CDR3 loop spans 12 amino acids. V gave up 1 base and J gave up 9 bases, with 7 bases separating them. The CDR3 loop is CASSLVAGPQHF. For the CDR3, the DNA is TGTGCCAGCAGCTTAGTGGCGGGGCCCCAGCATTTT.

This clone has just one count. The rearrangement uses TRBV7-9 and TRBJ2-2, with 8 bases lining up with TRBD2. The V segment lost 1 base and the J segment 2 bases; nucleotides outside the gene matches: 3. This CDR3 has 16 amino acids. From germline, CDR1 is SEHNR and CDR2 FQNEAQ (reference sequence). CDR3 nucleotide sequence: TGTGCCAGCAGCTTAGATAGCGGGATAAACACCGGGGAGCTGTTTTTT. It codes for CASSLDSGINTGELFF.

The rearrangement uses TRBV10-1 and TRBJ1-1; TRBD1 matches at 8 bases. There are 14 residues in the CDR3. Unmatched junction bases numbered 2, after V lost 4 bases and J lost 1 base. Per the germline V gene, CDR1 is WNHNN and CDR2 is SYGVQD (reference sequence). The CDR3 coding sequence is TGCGCCAGCAGTGTTGGACAGGGGAACACTGAAGCTTTCTTT. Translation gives CASSVGQGNTEAFF.

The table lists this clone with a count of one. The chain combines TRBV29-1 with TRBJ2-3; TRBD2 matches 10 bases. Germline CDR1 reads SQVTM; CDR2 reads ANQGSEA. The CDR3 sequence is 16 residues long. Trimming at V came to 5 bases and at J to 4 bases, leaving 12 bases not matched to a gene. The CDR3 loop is CSVKYCSGRCADTQYF. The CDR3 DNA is TGCAGCGTTAAATATTGTAGCGGGAGGTGTGCAGATACGCAGTATTTT.

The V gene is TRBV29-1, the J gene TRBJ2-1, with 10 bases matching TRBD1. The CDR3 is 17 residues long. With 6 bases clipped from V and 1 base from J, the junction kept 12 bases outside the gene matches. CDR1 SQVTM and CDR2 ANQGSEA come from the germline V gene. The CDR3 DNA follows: TGCAGCGTAGACCCGGACAGGGGGGTAGATTCCTACAATGAGCAGTTCTTC. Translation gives CSVDPDRGVDSYNEQFF.

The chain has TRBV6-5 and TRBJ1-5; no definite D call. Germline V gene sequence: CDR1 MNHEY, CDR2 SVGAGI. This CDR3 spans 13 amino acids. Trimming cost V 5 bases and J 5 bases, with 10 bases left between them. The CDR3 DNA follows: TGTGCCAGCAGTCACGGTTCCCATCAGCCCCAGCATTTT. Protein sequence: CASSHGSHQPQHF.

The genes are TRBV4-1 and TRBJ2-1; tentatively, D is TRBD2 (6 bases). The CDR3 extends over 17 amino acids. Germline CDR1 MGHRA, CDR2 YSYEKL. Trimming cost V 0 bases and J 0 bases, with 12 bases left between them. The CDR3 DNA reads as TGCGCCAGCAGCCAAGAGTCTGGGGGGAGCTCCTACAATGAGCAGTTCTTC. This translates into CASSQESGGSSYNEQFF.

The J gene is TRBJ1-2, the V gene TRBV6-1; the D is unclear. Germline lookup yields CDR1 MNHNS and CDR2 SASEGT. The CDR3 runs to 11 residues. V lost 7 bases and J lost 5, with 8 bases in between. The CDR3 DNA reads TGTGCCAGCATGGCGGCTTATGGCTACACCTTC. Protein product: CASMAAYGYTF.

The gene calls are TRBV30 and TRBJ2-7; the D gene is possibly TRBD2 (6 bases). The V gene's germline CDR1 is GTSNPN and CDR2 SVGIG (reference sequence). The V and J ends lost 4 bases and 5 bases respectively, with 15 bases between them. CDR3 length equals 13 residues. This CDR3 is CAWNVAPSDEQYF. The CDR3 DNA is TGTGCCTGGAACGTAGCTCCTAGCGACGAGCAGTACTTC.

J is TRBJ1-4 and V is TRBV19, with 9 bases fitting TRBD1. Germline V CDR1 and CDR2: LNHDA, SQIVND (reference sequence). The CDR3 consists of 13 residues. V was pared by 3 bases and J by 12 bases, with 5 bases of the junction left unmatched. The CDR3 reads CASSIGTGTELFF. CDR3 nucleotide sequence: TGTGCCAGTAGTATCGGGACAGGGACGGAACTGTTTTTT.

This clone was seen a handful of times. The CDR3, as DNA: TGCGCCAGCAGCCAGGCGACTAGCGGGAGGGCCAGGTACGAGCAGTACTTC. This gives the protein CASSQATSGRARYEQYF. The V gene is TRBV4-1, the J gene TRBJ2-7; 14 bases fit TRBD2. V was clipped by 3 bases and J by 4 bases; unmatched bases: 8. The CDR3 length is 17 residues. Germline CDR1 reads MGHRA; CDR2 reads YSYEKL.

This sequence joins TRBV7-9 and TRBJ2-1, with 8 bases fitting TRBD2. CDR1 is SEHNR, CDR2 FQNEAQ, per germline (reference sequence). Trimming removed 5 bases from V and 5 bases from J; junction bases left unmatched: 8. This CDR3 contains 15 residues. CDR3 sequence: CASSPGLAINNEQFF. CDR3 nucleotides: TGTGCCAGCAGCCCAGGACTAGCTATCAACAATGAGCAGTTCTTC.

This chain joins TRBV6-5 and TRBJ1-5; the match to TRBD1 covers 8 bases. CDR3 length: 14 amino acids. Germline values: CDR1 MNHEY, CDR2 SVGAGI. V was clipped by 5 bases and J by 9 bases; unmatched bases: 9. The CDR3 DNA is TGTGCCAGCAGTCCCTTGACAGGGGAGGGGCCCCAGCATTTT. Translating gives CASSPLTGEGPQHF.

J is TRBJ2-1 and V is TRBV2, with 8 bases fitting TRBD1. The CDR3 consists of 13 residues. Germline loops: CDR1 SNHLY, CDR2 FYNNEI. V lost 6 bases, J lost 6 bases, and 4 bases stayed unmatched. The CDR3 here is CASRKTGGNEQFF. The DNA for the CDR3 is TGTGCCAGCAGGAAAACAGGGGGCAATGAGCAGTTCTTC.

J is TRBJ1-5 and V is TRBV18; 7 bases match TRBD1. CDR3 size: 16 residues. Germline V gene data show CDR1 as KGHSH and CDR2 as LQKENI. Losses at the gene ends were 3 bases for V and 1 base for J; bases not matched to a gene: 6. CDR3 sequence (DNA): TGTGCCAGCTCACCGCAGGGGGGACAAAGCAATCAGCCCCAGCATTTT. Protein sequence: CASSPQGGQSNQPQHF.

This chain's CDR3 is CASSPSRGRETQYF. The CDR3 nucleotides are TGTGCCAGCAGCCCAAGCAGGGGGCGAGAGACCCAGTACTTC. The rearrangement uses TRBV7-3 and TRBJ2-5; 8 bases line up with TRBD1. Trimming at V came to 5 bases and at J to 4 bases, leaving 6 bases not matched to a gene. The CDR3 is 14 residues long. Germline V gene data show CDR1 as SGHTA and CDR2 as FQGTGA.

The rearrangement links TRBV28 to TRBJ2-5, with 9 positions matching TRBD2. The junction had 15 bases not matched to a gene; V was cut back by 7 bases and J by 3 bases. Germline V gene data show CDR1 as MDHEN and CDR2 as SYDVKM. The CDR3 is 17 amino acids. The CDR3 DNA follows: TGTGCCAGCACCCCTAGGGGTAGCGGGGGCTTAAAAGAGACCCAGTACTTC. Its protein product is CASTPRGSGGLKETQYF.

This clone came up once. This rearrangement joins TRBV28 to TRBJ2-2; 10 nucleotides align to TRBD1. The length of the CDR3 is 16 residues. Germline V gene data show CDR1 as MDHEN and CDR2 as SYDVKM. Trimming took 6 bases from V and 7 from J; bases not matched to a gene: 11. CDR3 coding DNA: TGTGCCAGCAGCACGACGGGACAGGGGTTCGGCGGGGAGCTGTTTTTT. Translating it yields CASSTTGQGFGGELFF.

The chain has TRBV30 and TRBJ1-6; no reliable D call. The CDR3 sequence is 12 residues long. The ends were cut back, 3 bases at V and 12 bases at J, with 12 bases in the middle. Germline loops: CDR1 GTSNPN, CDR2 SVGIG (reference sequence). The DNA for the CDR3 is TGTGCCTGGAGCCCACGGGATGGACCCCTCCACTTT. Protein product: CAWSPRDGPLHF.

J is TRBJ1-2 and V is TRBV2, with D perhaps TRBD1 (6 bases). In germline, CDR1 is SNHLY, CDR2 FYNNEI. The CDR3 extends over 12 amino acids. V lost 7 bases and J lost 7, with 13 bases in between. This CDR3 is CASKTDRFGYTF. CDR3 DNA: TGTGCCAGCAAAACCGACAGGTTTGGCTACACCTTC. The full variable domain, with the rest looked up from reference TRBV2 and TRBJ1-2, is EPEVTQTPSHQVTQMGQEVILRCVPISNHLYFYWYRQILGQKVEFLVSFYNNEISEKSEIFDDQFSVERPDGSNFTLKIRSTKLEDSAMYFCASKTDRFGYTFGSGTRLTVV.

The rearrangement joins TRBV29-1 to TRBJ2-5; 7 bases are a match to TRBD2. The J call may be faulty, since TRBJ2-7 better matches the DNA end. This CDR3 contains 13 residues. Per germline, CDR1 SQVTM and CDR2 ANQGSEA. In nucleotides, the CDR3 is TGCAGCGTTCTTGCTAGCGGCTCCTACGAGCAGTACTTC. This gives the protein CSVLASGSYEQYF.

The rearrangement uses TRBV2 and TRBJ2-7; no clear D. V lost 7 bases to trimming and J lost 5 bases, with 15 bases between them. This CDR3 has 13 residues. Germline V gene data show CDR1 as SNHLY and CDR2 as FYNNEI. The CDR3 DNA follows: TGTGCCAGCACCCCCCGGATTAGCCACGAGCAGTACTTC. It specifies CASTPRISHEQYF.

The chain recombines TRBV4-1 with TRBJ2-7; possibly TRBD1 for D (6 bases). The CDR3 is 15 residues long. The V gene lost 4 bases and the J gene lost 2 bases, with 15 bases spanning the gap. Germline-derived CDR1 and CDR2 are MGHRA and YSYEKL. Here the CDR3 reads CASSLRGQGTYEQYF. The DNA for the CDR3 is TGCGCCAGCAGCCTCAGGGGACAAGGGACCTACGAGCAGTACTTC.

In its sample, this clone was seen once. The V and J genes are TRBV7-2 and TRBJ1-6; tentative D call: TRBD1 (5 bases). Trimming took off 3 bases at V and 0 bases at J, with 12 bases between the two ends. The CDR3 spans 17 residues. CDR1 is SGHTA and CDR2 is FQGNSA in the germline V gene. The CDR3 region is CASSFYYRSSYNSPLHF. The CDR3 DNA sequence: TGTGCCAGCAGCTTCTACTACAGGAGCTCCTATAATTCACCCCTCCACTTT.

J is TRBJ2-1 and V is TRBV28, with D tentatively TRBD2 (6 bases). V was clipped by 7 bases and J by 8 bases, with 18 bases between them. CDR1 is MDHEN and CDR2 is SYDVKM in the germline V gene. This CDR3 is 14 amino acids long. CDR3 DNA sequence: TGTGCCAGCAAGGGAGGAGGCCCCCTTTATGAGCAGTTCTTC. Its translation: CASKGGGPLYEQFF.